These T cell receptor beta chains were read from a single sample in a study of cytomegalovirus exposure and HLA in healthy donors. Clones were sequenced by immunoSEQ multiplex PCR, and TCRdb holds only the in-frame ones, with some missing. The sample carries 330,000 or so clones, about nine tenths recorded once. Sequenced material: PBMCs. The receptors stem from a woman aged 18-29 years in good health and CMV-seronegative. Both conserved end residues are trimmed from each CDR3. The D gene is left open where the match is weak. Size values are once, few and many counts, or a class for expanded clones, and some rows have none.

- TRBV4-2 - ASSQFRGEQF
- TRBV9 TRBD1 ASHPGGAVDEQF
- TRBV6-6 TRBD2 ASSYGAGAYEQY
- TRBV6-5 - ASSSNRDNQPQH
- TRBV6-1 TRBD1 ASSGDRQQPQH
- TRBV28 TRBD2 ASSRGLAGSYEQY
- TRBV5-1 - ASSKARELF
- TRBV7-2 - ASSSQTGAYEQY
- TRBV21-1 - ASSTRQDYGYT
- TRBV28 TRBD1 ASTTDRVWEQY
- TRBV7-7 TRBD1 ASSYGQGSHYEQY
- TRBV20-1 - SARDVDSPY
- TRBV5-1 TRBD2 ASSFSGTEDTQY
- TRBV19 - ASSIVPGAVEQY
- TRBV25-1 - ASSEFLDYSNQPQH
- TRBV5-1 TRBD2 ASSSPQAGVPY
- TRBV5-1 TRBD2 ASSPQGPGGF
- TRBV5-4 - ASSPRESYNEQF
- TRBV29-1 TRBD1 SVVNRGTYEQY
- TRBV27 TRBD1 ASKRTGANTEAF
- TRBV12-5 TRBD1 ASGLGALTGRVDYGYT
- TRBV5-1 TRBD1 ASSFWGQGVSQNGYT
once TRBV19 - ASSIGEGYGYT
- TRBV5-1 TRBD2 ASNSAGDPADTQY
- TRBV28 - ASSLATDKPRSETQY
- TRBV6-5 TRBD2 ASSWGTSGRSEQY
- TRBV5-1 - ASSSLYEQY
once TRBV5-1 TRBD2 ASSPAPTSGWGNEQF
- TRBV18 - ASSPRGQQYGYT
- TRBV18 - ASSPRETPGEKLF
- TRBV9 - ASSTGGQSYEQY
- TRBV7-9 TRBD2 ASSPGTSGSGETQY
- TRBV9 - ASSSGGGLRSYT
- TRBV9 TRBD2 ASSGSGRDSYEQY
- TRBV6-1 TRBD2 ASSASGRGETQY
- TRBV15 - ATSRDFAGMYNEQF
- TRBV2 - ASSDSGGVSYNEQF
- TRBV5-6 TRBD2 ASSLGVGTSGRSDTQY
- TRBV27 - ASSFLGATRGNEQF
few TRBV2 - ASSKHRVAETQY
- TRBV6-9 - ASSLPRKGYTEAF
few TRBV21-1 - AATRATNEKLF
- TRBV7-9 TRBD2 ASSRIGSGSTDTQY
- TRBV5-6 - ASSLQTMGGAYGYT
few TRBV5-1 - ASSFGTEAF
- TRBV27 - ASSPQYPYEQY
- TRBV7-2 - ASSSPETGELF
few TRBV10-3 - ASGGIAETQY